Listed below are T cell receptor beta chains from one sample, sequenced in a study of naive and memory T cell subsets. TCRdb processed the UMI-ligation and nested PCR reads anew with MiXCR; each CDR3 protein has one entry. The sample lists about 120,000 distinct CDR3 sequences; 30% to 45% were seen once. The sample comprised central memory CD4+ T cells from blood. The origin of the receptors is a human donor in good health. CDR3s include the opening cysteine and the closing phenylalanine or tryptophan. The D gene is left open where the match is weak. Expanded clones are given a class, and other clones once, few, many or no size at all.

TRBV29-1	TRBJ1-1	.	.	TGCAGCGTACAGGCCTACCCTGAAGCTTTCTTT	CSVQAYPEAFF
TRBV7-2	TRBJ2-7	.	.	TGTGCCAGCAGCTTAGCCTGGGACCCTCCGTCGTTC	CASSLAWDPPSF
TRBV12-3/TRBV12-4	TRBJ2-3	few	.	TGTGCCAGCAGTCTCCAAACGCAGTATTTT	CASSLQTQYF
TRBV29-1	TRBJ2-1	.	.	TGCAGCGTTGGGATAGCCCTAGACAATGAGCAGTTCTTC	CSVGIALDNEQFF
TRBV5-1	TRBJ2-7	.	TRBD2	TGCGCCAGCAGCCACGGACTAGCGGGGGAACGGGAGCAGTACTTC	CASSHGLAGEREQYF
TRBV5-1	TRBJ1-4	.	.	TGCGCCAGCAGTAGAGTGGTTAATGAAAAACTGTTTTTT	CASSRVVNEKLFF
TRBV18	TRBJ1-5	.	.	TGTGCCAGCTCACCAAAACCCAGGAGTCTAGGCAATCAGCCCCAGCATTTT	CASSPKPRSLGNQPQHF
TRBV7-2	TRBJ1-5	few	.	TGTGCCAGCAGTCTTAGTATAAGTCAGCCCCAGCATTTT	CASSLSISQPQHF
TRBV7-9	TRBJ2-7	medium-sized	.	TGTGCCAGCAGCCCCTCGTGGGCCGAGCAGTACTTC	CASSPSWAEQYF
TRBV20-1	TRBJ2-5	.	.	TGCAGTGCTAGAGATAGCCGGCGACTAGAAGAGACCCAGTACTTC	CSARDSRRLEETQYF
TRBV5-1	TRBJ2-7	.	.	TGCGCCAGCAGCCCGCTCCGGGGCCCCTCCTACGAGCAGTACTTC	CASSPLRGPSYEQYF
TRBV29-1	TRBJ2-1	few	.	TGCAGCGGAGTAACCCGTTTGGGCAATGAGCAGTTCTTC	CSGVTRLGNEQFF
TRBV20-1	TRBJ1-3	.	.	TGCAGTGCCCCAGTGGGGTCCTCTGGAAACACCATATATTTT	CSAPVGSSGNTIYF
TRBV7-6	TRBJ2-2	.	.	TGTGCCAGCAGCTTTGGGCAGGGTAACACCGGGGAGCTGTTTTTT	CASSFGQGNTGELFF
TRBV20-1	TRBJ2-7	few	TRBD2	TGCAGTGCTAGAGACCCTATTCTCAGGACTAGCGGGAGGTACGAGCAGTACTTC	CSARDPILRTSGRYEQYF
TRBV5-6	TRBJ2-7	.	TRBD1	TGTGCCAGCAGCTCAATTACCCGGGACAGGGAGGGGTACGAGCAGTACTTC	CASSSITRDREGYEQYF
TRBV14	TRBJ1-6	.	.	TGTGCCAGCAGTAGGTCGAACAGCTATAATTCACCCCTCCACTTT	CASSRSNSYNSPLHF
TRBV7-6	TRBJ2-1	few	.	TGTGCCAGCAGCCCCAAGCTAGCGGGACAGGCCAATGAGCAGTTCTTC	CASSPKLAGQANEQFF
TRBV7-2	TRBJ1-1	few	TRBD1	TGTGCCAGCAGCTTAGGAAGACAGGGGTGGGCCACGGAAGCTTTCTTT	CASSLGRQGWATEAFF